There are many counts of the clone carrying this TCR beta chain. The antigen is not known. The sample comes from a study of regulatory T cells in long-lasting Graves disease. Study findings and constraints: With a few thousand shared public clonotypes, persistent patients exceeded new patients, who shared 966. Persistent disease preferred TRBV28, TRBJ1-2 and TRBJ2-5.

The CDR3 contains 16 residues. V lost 3 bases and J lost 6; bases outside the gene matches: 11. The V gene's germline CDR1 is LGHDT and CDR2 YNNKEL (reference sequence). Both iRepertoire HTBI primers and Arm-PCR of CDR3 regions were used to build the TCR beta libraries. Original processing methods: Identification yielded 55 to 75 TRBV and 13 to 15 TRBJ segments across samples. TCRdb used MiXCR to reprocess the multiplex PCR reads, holding one entry per CDR3 protein. None of the V and J calls come from the authors' own analysis; TCRdb made them. The sample lists 560,000 or so distinct CDR3 sequences; approximately 16% were seen once. Time point here: newly diagnosed GD, antithyroid drugs for less than 3 months. Construction of the TCR library relied on RNA isolated from PBMCs. These data were also reused for a study on T cells in Graves' hyperthyroidism and ophthalmopathy.

The source is a man between 18 and 35 years old with Graves disease. J is TRBJ2-7 and V is TRBV3-1, with 10 positions matching TRBD2. The input for sequencing was peripheral blood mononuclear cells (PBMCs), taken at new diagnosis, from a patient treated with antithyroid drugs. CDR3 coding DNA: TGTGCCAGCAGCCAGCTGCTACTAGCGGGAAGGGGCGAGCAGTACTTC. It codes for CASSQLLLAGRGEQYF.